This T cell receptor (beta chain) was sequenced during a study of shared clonotypes between healthy human individuals. Study observations and caveats: Rarefaction indicated that sorted-subset sequencing remained incomplete although depth was large.

Adult donors, all healthy and HIV-negative, had no recent acute infections or vaccinations. To note about this clone: Its antigen is unidentified.

The CDR3 sequence is 12 residues long. V gave up 2 bases and J gave up 9 bases, with 13 bases separating them. The germline V gene encodes CDR1 SQVTM and CDR2 ANQGSEA. Replicate PCRs run on sorted subsets employed around 200 ng DNA, roughly 30,000 T cell genomes. Clones were read by immunoSEQ multiplex PCR, and TCRdb kept only the in-frame ones, dropping some. Among roughly 1,000,000 clones listed, approximately 78% were seen once. The chain is built from TRBV29-1 and TRBJ2-5; TRBD2 might be the D (7 bases). The sequence came from a man younger than 35 in good health. Some clones in this sample may be carry-over from other donors' samples. The sample consisted of memory CD4+ T cells from PBMCs. This sample's subset: CD45RA-negative fraction. Here the CDR3 DNA reads TGCAGCGTTGAACAGGGGAGGGAGGCCCAGTACTTC. Translation: CSVEQGREAQYF.